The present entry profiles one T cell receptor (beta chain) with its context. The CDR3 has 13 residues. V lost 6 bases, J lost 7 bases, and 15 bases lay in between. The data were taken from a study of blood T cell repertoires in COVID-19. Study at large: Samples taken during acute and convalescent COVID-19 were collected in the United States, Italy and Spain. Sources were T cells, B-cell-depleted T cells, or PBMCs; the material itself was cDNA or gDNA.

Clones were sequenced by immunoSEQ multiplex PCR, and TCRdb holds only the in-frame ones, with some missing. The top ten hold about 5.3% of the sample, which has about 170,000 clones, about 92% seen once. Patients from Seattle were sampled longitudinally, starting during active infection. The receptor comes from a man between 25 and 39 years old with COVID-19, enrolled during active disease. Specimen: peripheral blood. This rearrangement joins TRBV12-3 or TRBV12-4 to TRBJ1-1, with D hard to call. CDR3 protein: CASSPPGGFEAFF. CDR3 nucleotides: TGTGCCAGCAGCCCCCCTGGAGGTTTTGAAGCTTTCTTT.